The 9 T cell receptor beta chains in this list originate from one sample, sequenced in a study of monozygotic twins with inflammatory bowel disease (dated 2019 in TCRdb). The protocol used for the library was 5' RACE. Sequenced on an Illumina HiSeq 2500. TCRdb reprocessed the reads; each CDR3 protein sequence makes one entry, and DNA is unavailable. The sample table on file contains around 380,000 distinct CDR3 sequences. The leading ten clones occupy around 2.3% of the sample. Sequenced sample: blood. The receptors derive from a human donor with ulcerative colitis or Crohn's disease, or a healthy co-twin of an affected twin (not recorded which).

The rearrangement joins TRBV15 to TRBJ2-1; TCRdb's D call, TRBD2, is unchecked because there is no DNA. The V gene's germline CDR1 is LNHNV and CDR2 YYDKDF (reference sequence). The CDR3 covers 15 residues. This CDR3 reads CATSREGLAYNEQFF.

The chain recombines TRBV20-1 with TRBJ2-7. This CDR3 region has 12 residues. CDR1 is DFQATT, CDR2 SNEGSKA, per germline (reference sequence). The CDR3 sequence is CSAQAVRNEQYF.

The chain has TRBV20-1 and TRBJ2-2; TCRdb's D call, TRBD1, is unchecked because there is no DNA. Germline loops: CDR1 DFQATT, CDR2 SNEGSKA (reference sequence). The CDR3 has 14 residues. This CDR3 is CSATGHLNTGELFF.

The CDR3 here is CSARGGVGRDEQYF. J is TRBJ2-7 and V is TRBV20-1; TCRdb outputs TRBD2, but without DNA this stays unchecked. The germline gives CDR1 DFQATT, CDR2 SNEGSKA (reference sequence). The CDR3 length is 14 residues.

The V call is TRBV20-1, the J call TRBJ1-5. Per germline, CDR1 DFQATT and CDR2 SNEGSKA (reference sequence). CDR3 length: 12 amino acids. The CDR3 spells CSATENNQPQHF.

CDR3 region: CASSLGWSSGNTIYF. V gene TRBV7-9 combines with J gene TRBJ1-3. The CDR3 runs 15 residues. CDR1 and CDR2 from the germline V gene are SEHNR and FQNEAQ (reference sequence).

This chain connects TRBV5-1 to TRBJ2-5; the D gene TCRdb calls, TRBD2, cannot be checked with no DNA. CDR3 length equals 16 residues. From germline, CDR1 is SGHRS and CDR2 YFSETQ. The CDR3 spells CASSLLVSGDTETQYF.

The V gene is TRBV6-1, the J gene TRBJ2-1; TCRdb selects TRBD1, and the lack of DNA leaves this call unchecked. CDR1 MNHNS and CDR2 SASEGT come from the germline V gene. The CDR3 runs to 17 residues. The CDR3 here is CASSEEMWQGRSNEQFF.

The rearrangement uses TRBV5-1 and TRBJ2-1; the TCRdb D gene call, TRBD1, has no DNA to confirm it. This CDR3 has 15 residues. The V gene's germline CDR1 is SGHRS and CDR2 YFSETQ. The CDR3 here is CASSLKDSRHNEQFF.